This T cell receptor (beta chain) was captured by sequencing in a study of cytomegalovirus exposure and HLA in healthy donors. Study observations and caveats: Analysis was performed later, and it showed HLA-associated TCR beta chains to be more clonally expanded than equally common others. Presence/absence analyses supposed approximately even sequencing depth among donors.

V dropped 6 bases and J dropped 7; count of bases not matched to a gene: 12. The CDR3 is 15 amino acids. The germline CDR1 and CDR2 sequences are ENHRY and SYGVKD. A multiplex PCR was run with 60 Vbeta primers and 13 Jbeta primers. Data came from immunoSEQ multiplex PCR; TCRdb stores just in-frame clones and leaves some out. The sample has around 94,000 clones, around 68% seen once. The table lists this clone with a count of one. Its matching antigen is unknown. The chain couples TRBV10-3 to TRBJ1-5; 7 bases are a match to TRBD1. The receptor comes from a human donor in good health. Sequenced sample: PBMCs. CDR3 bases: TGTGCCATCAGCGGAGGGGGCAGGGAAGGCCAGCCCCAGCATTTT. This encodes CAISGGGREGQPQHF.